The clone carrying this TCR beta chain turned up a few times. Its target is not known. The CDR3 covers 18 residues. Germline V CDR1 and CDR2: SGHNT, YYREEE (reference sequence). The J segment lost 4 bases and the V segment lost 4 bases, leaving 16 bases of the junction unmatched. This sample is part of a study of molecular identifiers for immune sequencing clone quantification. Regarding the study as a whole: Jurkat TCR RNA spiked in from one cell (amid some 1.1 million naive cells) was reportedly detectable.

Via MiXCR, TCRdb re-called the PCR reads, giving one row per CDR3 protein. This table holds some 580,000 distinct CDR3 sequences, 25% found once. Sequencing used naive CD8+ T cells from blood, with Jurkat cell RNA spiked in. Regarding subset: FACS-sorted CD8+CD4-CCR7+CD45RA+ naive T cells. The TCR originated in a human donor in good health. Some libraries in this study had Jurkat cell RNA spiked in. This chain connects TRBV5-4 to TRBJ2-7; 11 nucleotides match TRBD2. CDR3 in amino acids: CASSRGLSGGADRYEQYF. Here the CDR3 DNA reads TGTGCCAGCAGCCGGGGTCTTAGCGGGGGGGCGGATCGGTACGAGCAGTACTTC.